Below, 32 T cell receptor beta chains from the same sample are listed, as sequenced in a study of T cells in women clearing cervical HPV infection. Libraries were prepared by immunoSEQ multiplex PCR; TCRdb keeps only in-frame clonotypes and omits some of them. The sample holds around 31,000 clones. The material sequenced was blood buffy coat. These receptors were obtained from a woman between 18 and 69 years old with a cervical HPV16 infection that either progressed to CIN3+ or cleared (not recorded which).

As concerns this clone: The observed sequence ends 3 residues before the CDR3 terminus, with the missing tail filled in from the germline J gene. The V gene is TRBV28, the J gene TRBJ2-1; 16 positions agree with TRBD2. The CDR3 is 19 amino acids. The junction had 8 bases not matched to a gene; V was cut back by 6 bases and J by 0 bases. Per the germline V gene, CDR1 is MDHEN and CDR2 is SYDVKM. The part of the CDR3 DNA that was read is TGTGCCAGCAGGCCAAAGGGACTAGCGGGAGGGAGCTCCTACAATGAG. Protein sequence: CASRPKGLAGGSSYNE. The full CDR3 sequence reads CASRPKGLAGGSSYNEQFF.

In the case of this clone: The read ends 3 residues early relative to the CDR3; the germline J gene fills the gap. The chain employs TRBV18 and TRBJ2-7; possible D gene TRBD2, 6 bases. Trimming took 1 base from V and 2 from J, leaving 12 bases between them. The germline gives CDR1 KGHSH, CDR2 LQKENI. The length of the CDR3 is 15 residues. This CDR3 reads CASSPQAGTPYEQYF. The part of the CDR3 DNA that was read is TGTGCCAGCTCACCACAAGCGGGTACCCCCTACGAG.

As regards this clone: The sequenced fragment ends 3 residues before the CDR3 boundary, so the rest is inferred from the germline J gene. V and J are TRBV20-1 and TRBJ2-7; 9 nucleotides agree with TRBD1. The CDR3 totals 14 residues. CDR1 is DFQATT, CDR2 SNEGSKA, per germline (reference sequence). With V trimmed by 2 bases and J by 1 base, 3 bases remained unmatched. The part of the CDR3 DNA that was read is TGCAGTGCTAGACAGACAGGGGGATCCTACGAG. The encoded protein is CSARQTGGSYE. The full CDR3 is CSARQTGGSYEQYF.

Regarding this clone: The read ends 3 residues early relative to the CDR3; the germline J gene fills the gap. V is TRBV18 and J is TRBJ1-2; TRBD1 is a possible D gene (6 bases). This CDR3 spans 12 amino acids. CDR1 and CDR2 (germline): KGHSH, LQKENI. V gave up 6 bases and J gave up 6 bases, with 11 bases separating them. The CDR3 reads CASSRKGDGYTF. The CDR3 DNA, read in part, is TGTGCCAGCTCTCGTAAGGGGGATGGC. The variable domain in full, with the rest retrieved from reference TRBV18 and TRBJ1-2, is NAGVMQNPRHLVRRRGQEARLRCSPMKGHSHVYWYRQLPEEGLKFMVYLQKENIIDESGMPKERFSAEFPKEGPSILRIQQVVRGDSAAYFCASSRKGDGYTFGSGTRLTVV.

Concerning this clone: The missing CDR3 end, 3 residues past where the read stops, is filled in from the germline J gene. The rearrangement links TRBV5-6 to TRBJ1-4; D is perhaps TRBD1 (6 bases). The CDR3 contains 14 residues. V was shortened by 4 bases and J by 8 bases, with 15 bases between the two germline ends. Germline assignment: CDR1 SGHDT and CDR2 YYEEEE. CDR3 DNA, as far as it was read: TGTGCCAGCAGCCCAGGGGTGGGTTTAGAAAAA. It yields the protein CASSPGVGLEK. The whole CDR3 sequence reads CASSPGVGLEKLFF.

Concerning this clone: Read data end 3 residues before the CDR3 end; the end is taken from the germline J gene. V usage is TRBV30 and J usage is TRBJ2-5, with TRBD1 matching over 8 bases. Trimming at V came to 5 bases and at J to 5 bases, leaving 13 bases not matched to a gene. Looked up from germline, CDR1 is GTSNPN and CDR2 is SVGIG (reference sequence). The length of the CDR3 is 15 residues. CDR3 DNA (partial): TGTGCCTGGGAAACAGGGGGAGGAATTTTGGAGACC. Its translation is CAWETGGGILET. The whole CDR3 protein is CAWETGGGILETQYF.

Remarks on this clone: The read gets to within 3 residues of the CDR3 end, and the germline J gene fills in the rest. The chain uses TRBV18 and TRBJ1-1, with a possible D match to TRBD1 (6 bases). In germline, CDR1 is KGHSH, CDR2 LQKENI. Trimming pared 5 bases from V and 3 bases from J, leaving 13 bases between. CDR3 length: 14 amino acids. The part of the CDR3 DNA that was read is TGTGCCAGCTCAATAAACAGGGATTACACTGAA. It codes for CASSINRDYTE. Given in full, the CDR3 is CASSINRDYTEAFF.

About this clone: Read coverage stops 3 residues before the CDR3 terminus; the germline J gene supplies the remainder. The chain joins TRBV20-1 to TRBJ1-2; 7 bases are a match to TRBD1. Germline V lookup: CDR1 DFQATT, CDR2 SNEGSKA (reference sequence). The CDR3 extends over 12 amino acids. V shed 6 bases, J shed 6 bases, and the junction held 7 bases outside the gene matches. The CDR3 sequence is CSALGTGDGYTF. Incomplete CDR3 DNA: TGCAGTGCCCTGGGCACAGGGGATGGC.

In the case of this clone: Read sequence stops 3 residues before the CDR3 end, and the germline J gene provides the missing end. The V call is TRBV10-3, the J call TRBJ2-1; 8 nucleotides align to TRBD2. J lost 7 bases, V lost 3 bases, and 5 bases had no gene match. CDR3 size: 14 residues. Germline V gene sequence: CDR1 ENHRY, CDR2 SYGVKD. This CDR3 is CAISEAGTSNEQFF. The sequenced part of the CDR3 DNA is TGTGCCATCAGTGAAGCCGGGACTAGTAATGAG.

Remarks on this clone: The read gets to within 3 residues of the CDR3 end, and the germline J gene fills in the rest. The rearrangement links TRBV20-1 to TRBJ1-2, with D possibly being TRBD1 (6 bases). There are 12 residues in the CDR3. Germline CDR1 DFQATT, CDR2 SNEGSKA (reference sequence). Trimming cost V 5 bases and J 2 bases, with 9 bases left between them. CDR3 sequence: CSARTENYGYTF. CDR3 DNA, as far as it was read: TGCAGTGCTCGGACAGAGAACTATGGC.

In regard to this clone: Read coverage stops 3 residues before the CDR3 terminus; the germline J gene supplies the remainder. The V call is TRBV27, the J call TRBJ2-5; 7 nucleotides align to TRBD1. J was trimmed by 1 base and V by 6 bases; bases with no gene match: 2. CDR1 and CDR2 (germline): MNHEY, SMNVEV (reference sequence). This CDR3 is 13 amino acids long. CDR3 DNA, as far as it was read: TGTGCCAGCAGGACAGGGCTCCAAGAGACC. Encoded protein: CASRTGLQET. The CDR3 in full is CASRTGLQETQYF.

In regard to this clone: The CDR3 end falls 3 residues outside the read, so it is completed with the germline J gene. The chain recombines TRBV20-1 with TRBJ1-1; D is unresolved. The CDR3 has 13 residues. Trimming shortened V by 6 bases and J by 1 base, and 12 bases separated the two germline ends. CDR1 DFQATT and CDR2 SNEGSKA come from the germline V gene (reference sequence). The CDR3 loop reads CSAARGGNTEAFF. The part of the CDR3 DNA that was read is TGCAGTGCCGCGCGGGGAGGGAACACTGAA.

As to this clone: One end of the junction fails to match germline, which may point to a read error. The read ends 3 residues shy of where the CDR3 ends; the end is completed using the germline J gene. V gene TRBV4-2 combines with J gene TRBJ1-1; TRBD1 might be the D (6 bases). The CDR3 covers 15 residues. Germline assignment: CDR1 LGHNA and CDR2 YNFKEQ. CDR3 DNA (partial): TGCGCCAGCAGCCCCCTGGGCGGGGGCCTCACTGAA. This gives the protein CASSPLGGGLTE. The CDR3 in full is CASSPLGGGLTEAFF.

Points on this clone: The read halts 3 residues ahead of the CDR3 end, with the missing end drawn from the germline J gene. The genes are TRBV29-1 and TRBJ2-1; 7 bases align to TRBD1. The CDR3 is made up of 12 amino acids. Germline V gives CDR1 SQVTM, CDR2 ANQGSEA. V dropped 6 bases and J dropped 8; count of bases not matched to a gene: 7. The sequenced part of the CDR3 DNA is TGCAGCGTGGAGACAGGGTGGGATGAG. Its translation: CSVETGWDE. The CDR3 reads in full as CSVETGWDEQFF.

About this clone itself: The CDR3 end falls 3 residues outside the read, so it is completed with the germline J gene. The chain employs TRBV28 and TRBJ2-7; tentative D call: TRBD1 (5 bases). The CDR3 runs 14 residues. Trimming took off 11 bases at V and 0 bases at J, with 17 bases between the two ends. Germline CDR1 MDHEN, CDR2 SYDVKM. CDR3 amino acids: CAGSLGDSSYEQYF. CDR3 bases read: TGTGCCGGTTCCTTGGGCGACAGCTCCTACGAG.

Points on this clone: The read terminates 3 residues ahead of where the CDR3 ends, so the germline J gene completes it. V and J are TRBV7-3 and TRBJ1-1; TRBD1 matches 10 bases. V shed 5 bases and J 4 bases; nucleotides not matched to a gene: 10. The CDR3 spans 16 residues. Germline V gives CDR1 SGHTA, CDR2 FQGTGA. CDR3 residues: CASSPAPGTGATEAFF. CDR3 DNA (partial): TGTGCCAGCAGCCCAGCCCCCGGGACAGGGGCCACTGAA.

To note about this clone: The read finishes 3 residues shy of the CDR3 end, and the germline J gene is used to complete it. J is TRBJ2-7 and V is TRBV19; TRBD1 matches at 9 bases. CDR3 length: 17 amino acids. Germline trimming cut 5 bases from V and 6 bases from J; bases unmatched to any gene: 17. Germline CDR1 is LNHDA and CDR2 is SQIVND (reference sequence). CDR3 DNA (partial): TGTGCCAGTAGTCCGCGAAGAAACTCGGGACAGGGAGGCGAG. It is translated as CASSPRRNSGQGGE. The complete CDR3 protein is CASSPRRNSGQGGEQYF.

The CDR3 protein is CASSVGRDTDIQYF. The sequenced CDR3 bases are TGCGCCAGCAGCGTCGGCAGGGACACGGACATT. The rearrangement joins TRBV5-1 to TRBJ2-4; tentative D call: TRBD1 (6 bases). Read sequence stops 3 residues before the CDR3 end, and the germline J gene provides the missing end. CDR1 is SGHRS and CDR2 is YFSETQ in the germline V gene. The V gene lost 4 bases and the J gene lost 8 bases, with 16 bases spanning the gap. CDR3 length: 14 residues.

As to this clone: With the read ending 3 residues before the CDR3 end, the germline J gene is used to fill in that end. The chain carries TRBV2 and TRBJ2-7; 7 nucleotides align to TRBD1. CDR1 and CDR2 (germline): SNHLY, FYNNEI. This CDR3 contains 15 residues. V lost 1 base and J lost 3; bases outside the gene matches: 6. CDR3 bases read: TGTGCCAGCAGTGAAGAGCCGGGACAGCACTACGAG. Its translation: CASSEEPGQHYE. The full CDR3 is CASSEEPGQHYEQYF.

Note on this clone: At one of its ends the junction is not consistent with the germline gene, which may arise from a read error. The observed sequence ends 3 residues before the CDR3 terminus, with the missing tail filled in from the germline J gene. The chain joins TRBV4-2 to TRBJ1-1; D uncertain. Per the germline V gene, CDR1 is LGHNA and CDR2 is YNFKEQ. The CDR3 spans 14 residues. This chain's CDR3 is CASSQKGTPGEAFF. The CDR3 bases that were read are TGCGCCAGCAGCCAAAAGGGCACCCCGGGGGAA.

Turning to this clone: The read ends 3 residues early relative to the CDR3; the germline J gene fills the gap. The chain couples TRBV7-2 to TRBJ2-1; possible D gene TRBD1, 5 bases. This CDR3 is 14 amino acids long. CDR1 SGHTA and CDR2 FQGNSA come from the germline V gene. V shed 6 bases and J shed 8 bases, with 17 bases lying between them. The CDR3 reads CASSSGLRVDEQFF. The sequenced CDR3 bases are TGTGCCAGCAGTTCAGGGCTTCGTGTGGATGAG.

The covered CDR3 bases are TGTGCCAGCAGTGAAAGTGAAATAGTAGAAGAAAAA. Translating gives CASSESEIVEEK. The whole CDR3 region reads CASSESEIVEEKLFF. The chain couples TRBV2 to TRBJ1-4; D is undetermined. Read sequence stops 3 residues before the CDR3 end, and the germline J gene provides the missing end. Between the trimmed V and J ends, which lost 2 bases and 8 bases, there was a span of 15 bases. The CDR3 sequence is 15 residues long. CDR1 and CDR2 (germline): SNHLY, FYNNEI. The full variable domain, its missing parts supplied by reference TRBV2 and TRBJ1-4, is EPEVTQTPSHQVTQMGQEVILRCVPISNHLYFYWYRQILGQKVEFLVSFYNNEISEKSEIFDDQFSVERPDGSNFTLKIRSTKLEDSAMYFCASSESEIVEEKLFFGSGTQLSVL.

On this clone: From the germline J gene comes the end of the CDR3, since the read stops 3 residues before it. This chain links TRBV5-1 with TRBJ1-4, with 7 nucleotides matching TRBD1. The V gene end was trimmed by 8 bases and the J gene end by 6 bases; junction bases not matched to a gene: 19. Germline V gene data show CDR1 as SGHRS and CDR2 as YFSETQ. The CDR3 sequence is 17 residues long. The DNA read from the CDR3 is TGCGCCAGGCGGGACAGAGAAAAGACTAACCCGGATGAAAAA. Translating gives CARRDREKTNPDEK. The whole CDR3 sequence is CARRDREKTNPDEKLFF.

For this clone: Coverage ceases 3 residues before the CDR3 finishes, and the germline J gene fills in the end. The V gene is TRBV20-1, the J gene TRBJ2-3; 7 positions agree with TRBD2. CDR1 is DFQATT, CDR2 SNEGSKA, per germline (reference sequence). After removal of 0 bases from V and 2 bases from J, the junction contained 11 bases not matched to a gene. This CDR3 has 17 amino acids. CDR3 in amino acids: CSARDLSSGASTDTQYF. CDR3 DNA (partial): TGCAGTGCTAGAGATCTGTCAAGCGGGGCATCCACAGATACG.

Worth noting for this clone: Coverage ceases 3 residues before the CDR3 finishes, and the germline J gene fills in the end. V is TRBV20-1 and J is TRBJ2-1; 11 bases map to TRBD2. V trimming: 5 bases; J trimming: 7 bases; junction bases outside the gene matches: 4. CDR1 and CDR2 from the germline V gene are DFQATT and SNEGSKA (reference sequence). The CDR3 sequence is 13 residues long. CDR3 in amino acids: CSAPGLAVNEQFF. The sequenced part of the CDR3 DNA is TGCAGTGCTCCGGGACTAGCGGTGAATGAG.

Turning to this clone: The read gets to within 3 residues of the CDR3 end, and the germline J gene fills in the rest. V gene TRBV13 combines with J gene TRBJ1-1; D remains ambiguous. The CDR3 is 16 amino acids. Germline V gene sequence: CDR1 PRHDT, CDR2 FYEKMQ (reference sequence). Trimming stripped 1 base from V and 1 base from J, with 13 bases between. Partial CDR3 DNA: TGTGCCAGCAGCTTAGTTCAGCGGTTGGGGAACACTGAA. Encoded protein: CASSLVQRLGNTE. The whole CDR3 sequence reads CASSLVQRLGNTEAFF.

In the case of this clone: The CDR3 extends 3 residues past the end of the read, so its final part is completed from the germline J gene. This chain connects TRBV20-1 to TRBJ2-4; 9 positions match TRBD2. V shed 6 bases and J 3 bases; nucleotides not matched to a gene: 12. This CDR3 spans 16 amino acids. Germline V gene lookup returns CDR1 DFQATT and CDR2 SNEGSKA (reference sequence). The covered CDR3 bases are TGCAGTGCGCCAGCTAGCGGGGCGGGAGGCAAAAACATT. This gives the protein CSAPASGAGGKNI. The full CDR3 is CSAPASGAGGKNIQYF.

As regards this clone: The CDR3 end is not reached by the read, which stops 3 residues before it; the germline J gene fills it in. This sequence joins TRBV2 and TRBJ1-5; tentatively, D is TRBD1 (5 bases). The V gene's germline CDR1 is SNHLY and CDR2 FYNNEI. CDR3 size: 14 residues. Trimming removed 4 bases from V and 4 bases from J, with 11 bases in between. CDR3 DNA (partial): TGTGCCAGCAGTGGGGCTCAGGGTAATCAGCCC. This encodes CASSGAQGNQP. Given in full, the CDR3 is CASSGAQGNQPQHF.

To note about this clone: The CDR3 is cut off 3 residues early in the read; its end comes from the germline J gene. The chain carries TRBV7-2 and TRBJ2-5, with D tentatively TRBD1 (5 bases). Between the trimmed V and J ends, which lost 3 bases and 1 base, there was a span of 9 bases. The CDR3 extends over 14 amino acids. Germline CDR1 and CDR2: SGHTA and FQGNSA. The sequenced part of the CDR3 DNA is TGTGCCAGCAGCTTTAGGGGAAGCCAAGAGACC. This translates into CASSFRGSQET. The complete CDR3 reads CASSFRGSQETQYF.

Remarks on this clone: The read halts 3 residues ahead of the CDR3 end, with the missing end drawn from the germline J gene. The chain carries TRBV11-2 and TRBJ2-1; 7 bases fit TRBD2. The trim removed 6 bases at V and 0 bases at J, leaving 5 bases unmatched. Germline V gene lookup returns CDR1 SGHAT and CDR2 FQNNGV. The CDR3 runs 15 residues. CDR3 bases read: TGTGCCAGCAGTTCGAGCGGGATCTCCTACAATGAG. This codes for CASSSSGISYNE. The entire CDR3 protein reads CASSSSGISYNEQFF.

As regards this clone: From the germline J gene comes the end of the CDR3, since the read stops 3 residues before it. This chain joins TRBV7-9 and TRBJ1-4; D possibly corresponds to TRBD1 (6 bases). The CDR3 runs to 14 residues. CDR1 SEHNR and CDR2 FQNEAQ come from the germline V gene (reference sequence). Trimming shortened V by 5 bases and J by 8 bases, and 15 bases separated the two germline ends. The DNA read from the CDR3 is TGTGCCAGCAGCCGGGACATTGGGAAGGAAAAA. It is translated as CASSRDIGKEK. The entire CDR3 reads CASSRDIGKEKLFF.

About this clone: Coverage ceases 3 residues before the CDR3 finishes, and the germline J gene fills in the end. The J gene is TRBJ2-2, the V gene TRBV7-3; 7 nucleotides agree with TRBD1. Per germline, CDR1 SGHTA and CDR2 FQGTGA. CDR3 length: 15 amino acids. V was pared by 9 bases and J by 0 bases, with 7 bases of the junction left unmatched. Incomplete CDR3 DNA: TGTGCCAGTGGACTGGGGACAGCGAACACCGGGGAG. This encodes CASGLGTANTGE. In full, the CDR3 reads CASGLGTANTGELFF.